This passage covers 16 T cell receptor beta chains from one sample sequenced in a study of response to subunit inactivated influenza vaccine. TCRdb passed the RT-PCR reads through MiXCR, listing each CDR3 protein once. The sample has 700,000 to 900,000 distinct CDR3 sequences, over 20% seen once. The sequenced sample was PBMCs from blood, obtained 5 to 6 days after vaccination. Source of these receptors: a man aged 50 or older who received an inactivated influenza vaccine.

CDR3 in amino acids: CSADTGVREKLFF. Here the CDR3 DNA reads TGCAGTGCAGACACAGGGGTACGGGAAAAACTGTTTTTT. The chain joins TRBV20-1 to TRBJ1-4; 7 positions match TRBD1. Losses at the gene ends were 6 bases for V and 8 bases for J; bases not matched to a gene: 9. Germline CDR1 is DFQATT and CDR2 is SNEGSKA (reference sequence). This CDR3 has 13 amino acids.

CDR3 loop: CASSLGSGTGNLYNEQFF. The CDR3 bases are TGTGCCAGCAGCTTAGGTTCCGGGACAGGGAACTTGTACAATGAGCAGTTCTTC. The chain employs TRBV7-6 and TRBJ2-1; the match to TRBD1 covers 9 bases. This CDR3 is built from 18 residues. The trim removed 1 base at V and 4 bases at J, leaving 11 bases unmatched. The germline gives CDR1 SGHVS, CDR2 FNYEAQ.

The CDR3: CASTQPDYRTDTQYF. CDR3 bases: TGTGCCAGCACCCAACCGGACTACCGCACAGATACGCAGTATTTT. The chain links TRBV6-2 or TRBV6-3 to TRBJ2-3; perhaps TRBD2 as D (6 bases). The length of the CDR3 is 15 residues. Germline V gene data show CDR1 as MNHEY and CDR2 as SVGEGT. V gave up 7 bases and J gave up 1 base, with 15 bases separating them.

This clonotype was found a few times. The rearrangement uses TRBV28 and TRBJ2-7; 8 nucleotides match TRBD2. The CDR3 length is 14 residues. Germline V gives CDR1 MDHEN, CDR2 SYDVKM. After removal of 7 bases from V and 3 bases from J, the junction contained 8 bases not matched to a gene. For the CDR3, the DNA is TGTGCCAGCACCCGAGCGGGAGACCTCTACGAGCAGTACTTC. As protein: CASTRAGDLYEQYF.

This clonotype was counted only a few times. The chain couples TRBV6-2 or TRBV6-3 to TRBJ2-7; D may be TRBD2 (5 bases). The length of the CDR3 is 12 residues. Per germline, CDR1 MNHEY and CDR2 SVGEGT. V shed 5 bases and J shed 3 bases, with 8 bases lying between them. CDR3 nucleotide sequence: TGTGCCAGCAGTCGGGAATACTACGAGCAGTACTTC. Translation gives CASSREYYEQYF.

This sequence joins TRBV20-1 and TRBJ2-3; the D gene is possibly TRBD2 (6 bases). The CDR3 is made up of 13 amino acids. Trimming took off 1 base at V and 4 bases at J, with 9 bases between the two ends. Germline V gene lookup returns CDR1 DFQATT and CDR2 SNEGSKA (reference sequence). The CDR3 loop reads CSARVGGADTQYF. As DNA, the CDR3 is TGCAGTGCTAGAGTCGGCGGGGCAGATACGCAGTATTTT.

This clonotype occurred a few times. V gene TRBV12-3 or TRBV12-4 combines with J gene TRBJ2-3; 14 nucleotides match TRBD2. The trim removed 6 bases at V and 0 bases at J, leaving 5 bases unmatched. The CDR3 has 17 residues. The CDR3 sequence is CASRGLAGALSTDTQYF. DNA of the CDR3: TGTGCCAGCAGGGGACTAGCGGGGGCTCTTAGCACAGATACGCAGTATTTT.

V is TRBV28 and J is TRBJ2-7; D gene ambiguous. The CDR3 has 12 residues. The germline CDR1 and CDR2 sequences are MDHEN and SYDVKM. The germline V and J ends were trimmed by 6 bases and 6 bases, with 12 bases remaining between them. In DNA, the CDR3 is TGTGCCAGCAGCTTGGAGACATCCGAGCAGTACTTC. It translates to CASSLETSEQYF.

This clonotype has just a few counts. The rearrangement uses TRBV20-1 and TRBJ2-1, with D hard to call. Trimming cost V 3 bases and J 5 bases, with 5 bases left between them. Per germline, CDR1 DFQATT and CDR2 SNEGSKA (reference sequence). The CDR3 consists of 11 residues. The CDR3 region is CSASGDNEQFF. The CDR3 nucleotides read TGCAGTGCTAGTGGTGACAATGAGCAGTTCTTC.

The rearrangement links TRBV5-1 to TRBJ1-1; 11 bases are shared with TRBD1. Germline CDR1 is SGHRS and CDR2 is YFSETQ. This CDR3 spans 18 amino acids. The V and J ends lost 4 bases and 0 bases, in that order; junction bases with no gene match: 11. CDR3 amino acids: CASSDTGTGGHMNTEAFF. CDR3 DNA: TGCGCCAGCAGCGACACCGGGACAGGGGGGCACATGAACACTGAAGCTTTCTTT.

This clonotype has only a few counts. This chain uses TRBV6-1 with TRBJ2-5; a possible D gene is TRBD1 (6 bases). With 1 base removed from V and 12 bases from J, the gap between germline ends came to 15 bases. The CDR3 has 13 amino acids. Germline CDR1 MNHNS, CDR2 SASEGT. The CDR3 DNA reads TGTGCCAGCAGTGAAGGTCTTCGCGCAGGGGAGTACTTC. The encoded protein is CASSEGLRAGEYF.

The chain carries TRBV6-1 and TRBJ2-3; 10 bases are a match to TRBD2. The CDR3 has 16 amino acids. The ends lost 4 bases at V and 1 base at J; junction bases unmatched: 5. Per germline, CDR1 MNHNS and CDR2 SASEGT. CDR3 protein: CASSGLAGAGTDTQYF. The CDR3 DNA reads TGTGCCAGCAGTGGTCTAGCGGGAGCCGGCACAGATACGCAGTATTTT.

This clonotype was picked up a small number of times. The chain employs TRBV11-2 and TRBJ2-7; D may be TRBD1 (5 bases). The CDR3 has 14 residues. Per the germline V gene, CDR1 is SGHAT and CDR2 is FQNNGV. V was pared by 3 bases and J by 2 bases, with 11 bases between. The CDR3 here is CASSLSLTAYEQYF. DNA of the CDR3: TGTGCCAGCAGCTTGAGTCTGACAGCCTACGAGCAGTACTTC.

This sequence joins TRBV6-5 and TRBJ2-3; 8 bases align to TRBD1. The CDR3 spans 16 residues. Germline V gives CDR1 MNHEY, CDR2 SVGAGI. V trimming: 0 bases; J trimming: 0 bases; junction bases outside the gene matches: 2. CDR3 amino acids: CASSYSGTGSTDTQYF. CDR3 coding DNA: TGTGCCAGCAGTTACTCCGGGACAGGAAGCACAGATACGCAGTATTTT.

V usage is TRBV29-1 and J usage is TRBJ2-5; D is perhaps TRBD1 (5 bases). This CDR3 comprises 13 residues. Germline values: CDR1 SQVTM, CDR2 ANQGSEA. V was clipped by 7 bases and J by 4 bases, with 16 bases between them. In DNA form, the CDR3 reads TGCAGCGCCCAGGACACTTGGGGAGAGACCCAGTACTTC. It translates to CSAQDTWGETQYF.

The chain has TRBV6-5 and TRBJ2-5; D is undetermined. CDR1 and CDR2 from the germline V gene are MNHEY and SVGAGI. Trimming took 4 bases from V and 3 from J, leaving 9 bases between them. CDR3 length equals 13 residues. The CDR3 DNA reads TGTGCCAGCAGTTTTGCCGTAAAAGAGACCCAGTACTTC. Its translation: CASSFAVKETQYF.